The T cell receptor beta chain described here comes from a study of shared clonotypes between healthy human individuals. Profiling relied on immunoSEQ multiplex PCR, and the TCRdb table lists in-frame clones only, not all of them. The table has 450,000 to 600,000 clones, around 79% seen once. The CDR3 spans 18 residues. CDR1 SGHRS and CDR2 YFSETQ come from the germline V gene. Trimming left V 0 bases short and J 1 base short, with 18 bases between. The specimen sequenced was PBMCs. J is TRBJ2-3 and V is TRBV5-1; possible D gene TRBD2, 5 bases. The sequence was collected from a woman aged 40-49 years in good health. Some clones in this sample may be carry-over from other donors' samples. The CDR3 nucleotides read TGCGCCAGCAGCTTGGCCGGTTATAAGCGGTCCCGCACAGATACGCAGTATTTT. This gives the protein CASSLAGYKRSRTDTQYF.